This T cell receptor (beta chain) came from a study of graft-versus-host responses after intestinal transplantation. Study in general: Each recipient received anti-thymocyte globulin induction, then tacrolimus and steroids for about 3 years.

Method: immunoSEQ multiplex PCR; TCRdb's copy keeps in-frame clones and lacks some. The data contain approximately 78,000 clones, 80% to 90% of them singletons. About this clone: The antigen remains unidentified.

V was pared by 4 bases and J by 3 bases, with 16 bases of the junction left unmatched. Germline CDR1 and CDR2: MGHRA and YSYEKL. This CDR3 region has 18 residues. This specimen was unstimulated CD8+ T cells sorted from spleen or lymph node cells, taken before transplant. The chain has TRBV4-1 and TRBJ2-7; 9 bases are shared with TRBD1. The source is a human donor who was the organ donor for an intestinal transplant. CDR3: CASSRQGKGGQGFYEQYF. In DNA form, the CDR3 reads TGCGCCAGCAGCCGACAAGGGAAAGGGGGACAGGGATTCTACGAGCAGTACTTC.